A single sample is the source of the 18 T cell receptor beta chains below, sequenced in a study of cytomegalovirus exposure and HLA in healthy donors. The primer mix had 60 Vbeta and 13 Jbeta primers. TCRdb's table, derived via immunoSEQ multiplex PCR, lists solely in-frame clones and lacks some. The sample has about 190,000 clones; roughly 79% are singletons. The sample taken for sequencing was PBMCs. These receptors all come from a woman under 30 in good health and CMV-seronegative.

V gene TRBV6-5 combines with J gene TRBJ2-7, with 10 bases identical to TRBD2. The CDR3 loop spans 14 amino acids. With V trimmed by 4 bases and J by 7 bases, 7 bases remained unmatched. The germline gives CDR1 MNHEY, CDR2 SVGAGI. CDR3 sequence reads: CASSLAGGPREQYF. The CDR3, as DNA: TGTGCCAGCAGTTTAGCGGGGGGTCCTCGGGAGCAGTACTTC.

As DNA, the CDR3 is TGTGCCAGAAAAGGACAGGAGGGTCAGCCCCAGCATTTT. Translating gives CARKGQEGQPQHF. J is TRBJ1-5 and V is TRBV5-3; 7 bases line up with TRBD1. TRBV5-3 is sorted into the ORF group, with uncertain function. The V gene end was trimmed by 6 bases and the J gene end by 6 bases; junction bases not matched to a gene: 6. The CDR3 is 13 residues long.

A few counts support this clone. The rearrangement joins TRBV5-1 to TRBJ1-2; a weak D match, TRBD1 (5 bases). Germline V gene sequence: CDR1 SGHRS, CDR2 YFSETQ. The CDR3 runs 14 residues. The V end lost 4 bases, the J end lost 2 bases, and 12 bases lay between the germline ends. CDR3 region: CASSPSGGNYGYTF. In DNA form, the CDR3 reads TGCGCCAGCAGCCCCAGTGGGGGGAACTATGGCTACACCTTC.

This chain uses TRBV10-2 with TRBJ2-3; TRBD2 aligns across 11 bases. This CDR3 is 15 amino acids long. Germline CDR1 is WSHSY and CDR2 is SAAADI. Trimming took 8 bases from V and 2 from J; bases not matched to a gene: 6. CDR3 protein: CASSRLAGTTDTQYF. The CDR3 nucleotides read TGCGCCAGCTCCCGACTAGCGGGGACCACAGATACGCAGTATTTT.

The rearrangement uses TRBV9 and TRBJ2-1; 7 bases are a match to TRBD2. Per the germline V gene, CDR1 is SGDLS and CDR2 is YYNGEE. J gave up 9 bases and V 0 bases, and 0 bases lay outside the gene matches. CDR3 size: 12 residues. CDR3 DNA: TGTGCCAGCAGCGTAGAGCGGGGTGAGCAGTTCTTC. This translates into CASSVERGEQFF.

In its sample, this clone was seen a few times. The CDR3 here is CASSYEGGLANYGYTF. The CDR3 coding sequence is TGTGCCAGCAGTTACGAGGGTGGGCTCGCTAACTATGGCTACACCTTC. This chain joins TRBV6-5 and TRBJ1-2; D is undetermined. The CDR3 has 16 amino acids. V was clipped by 2 bases and J by 0 bases, with 13 bases between them. Looked up from germline, CDR1 is MNHEY and CDR2 is SVGAGI.

The chain has TRBV28 and TRBJ1-6; no clear D. V lost 5 bases and J lost 11, with 13 bases in between. Looked up from germline, CDR1 is MDHEN and CDR2 is SYDVKM. The CDR3 is made up of 13 amino acids. CDR3: CASSTTGRTPLHF. CDR3 in DNA: TGTGCCAGCAGTACGACCGGGAGAACACCCCTCCACTTT.

V usage is TRBV7-2 and J usage is TRBJ2-7, with D maybe TRBD2 (6 bases). The CDR3 consists of 16 residues. V dropped 5 bases and J dropped 0 bases, with 17 bases sitting between them. Per germline, CDR1 SGHTA and CDR2 FQGNSA. Written as DNA, the CDR3 is TGTGCCAGCAGCCACCAGACTAGTGGCCCCTCCTACGAGCAGTACTTC. Translation: CASSHQTSGPSYEQYF.

The genes are TRBV29-1 and TRBJ2-2, with TRBD1 as a possible D gene (6 bases). Germline V lookup: CDR1 SQVTM, CDR2 ANQGSEA. V lost 4 bases, J lost 2 bases, and 11 bases lay in between. The CDR3 loop spans 14 amino acids. The chain's CDR3 is CSVAGTTNTGELFF. CDR3 DNA: TGCAGCGTTGCTGGGACAACAAACACCGGGGAGCTGTTTTTT.

The chain is built from TRBV25-1 and TRBJ1-2; D is ambiguous. The ends were cut back, 6 bases at V and 2 bases at J, with 13 bases in the middle. Germline-derived CDR1 and CDR2 are MGHDK and SYGVNS. CDR3 size: 14 residues. Here the CDR3 reads CASSAQQRNYGYTF. The CDR3 nucleotides read TGTGCCAGCAGCGCCCAACAGAGAAACTATGGCTACACCTTC.

The rearrangement joins TRBV9 to TRBJ1-6; the match to TRBD1 covers 7 bases. With V trimmed by 3 bases and J by 6 bases, 0 bases remained unmatched. From germline, CDR1 is SGDLS and CDR2 YYNGEE. This CDR3 region has 13 residues. CDR3 sequence reads: CASSGQGNSPLHF. CDR3 nucleotides: TGTGCCAGCAGCGGACAGGGTAATTCACCCCTCCACTTT. The full variable domain, its missing parts supplied by reference TRBV9 and TRBJ1-6, is DSGVTQTPKHLITATGQRVTLRCSPRSGDLSVYWYQQSLDQGLQFLIQYYNGEERAKGNILERFSAQQFPDLHSELNLSSLELGDSALYFCASSGQGNSPLHFGNGTRLTVT.

The chain carries TRBV7-2 and TRBJ1-1; no clear D gene. V dropped 5 bases and J dropped 3 bases, with 13 bases sitting between them. CDR3 size: 14 residues. Germline V CDR1 and CDR2: SGHTA, FQGNSA. The CDR3 loop is CASSPARPDTEAFF. The CDR3 DNA reads as TGTGCCAGCAGCCCCGCCAGGCCGGACACTGAAGCTTTCTTT.

The rearrangement uses TRBV14 and TRBJ2-7; no firm D call. Germline lookup yields CDR1 SGHDN and CDR2 FVKESK. V lost 4 bases and J 0 bases, leaving 4 bases between the germline ends. The CDR3 covers 12 residues. The CDR3 protein is CASSPSSYEQYF. For the CDR3, the DNA is TGTGCCAGCAGCCCTAGCTCCTACGAGCAGTACTTC.

V gene TRBV19 combines with J gene TRBJ1-1; D not certain. Germline CDR1 LNHDA, CDR2 SQIVND (reference sequence). V was cut by 1 base and J by 5 bases, with 14 bases left in between. The CDR3 runs 15 residues. CDR3 sequence reads: CASSIGGIRRTEAFF. CDR3 nucleotides: TGTGCCAGTAGTATAGGCGGTATAAGGAGGACTGAAGCTTTCTTT.

About this clone itself: Its ends do not fully match the called genes, so a read error is possible. V usage is TRBV10-1 and J usage is TRBJ2-5, with D perhaps matching TRBD2 (5 bases). The CDR3 extends over 15 amino acids. Germline V gene sequence: CDR1 WNHNN, CDR2 SYGVQD (reference sequence). The CDR3 protein is CASGEEVTGIETQYF. In DNA form, the CDR3 reads TGCGCCAGCGGTGAAGAGGTGACGGGGATCGAGACCCAGTACTTC.

The rearrangement uses TRBV9 and TRBJ1-2; weak D call: TRBD1 (5 bases). V lost 0 bases and J 6 bases, leaving 9 bases between the germline ends. The CDR3 is 13 amino acids. CDR1 SGDLS and CDR2 YYNGEE come from the germline V gene. The CDR3, as DNA: TGTGCCAGCAGCGTAGAGGGGTTGGATGGCTACACCTTC. Translating gives CASSVEGLDGYTF.

CDR3 nucleotide sequence: TGTGCCAGCAGTTACTCGGCAGGTGGCTCGGAGACCCAGTACTTC. Protein product: CASSYSAGGSETQYF. The chain uses TRBV6-5 and TRBJ2-5; D uncertain. The CDR3 sequence is 15 residues long. V lost 0 bases and J lost 5, with 13 bases in between. CDR1 MNHEY and CDR2 SVGAGI come from the germline V gene.

The CDR3 sequence is CASSIYRVLTGANVLTF. In DNA, the CDR3 is TGTGCCAGCAGCATTTACAGGGTTCTCACTGGGGCCAACGTCCTGACTTTC. This chain connects TRBV7-2 to TRBJ2-6; D perhaps matches TRBD1 (6 bases). V was cut by 5 bases and J by 2 bases, with 16 bases left in between. Germline V gene lookup returns CDR1 SGHTA and CDR2 FQGNSA. CDR3 length: 17 amino acids.